This TCR beta chain was captured by sequencing in a study of graft-versus-host responses after intestinal transplantation. Study information: Grafts were multivisceral, liver-intestinal, or isolated intestinal.

Notes on this clone: As yet, its antigen is unknown.

Study observations and caveats: Declining HvG levels early post-transplant were linked to peak circulating GvH clone levels.

Using immunoSEQ multiplex PCR, the repertoire was profiled, and TCRdb retains in-frame clones only, with some absent. Among about 120,000 clones listed, 90% were seen once. Sample: unstimulated CD4+ T cells sorted from spleen or lymph node cells, taken before intestinal transplant. This TCR was recovered from a human donor who received an intestinal transplant.

CDR3 in DNA: TGTGCCAGCAGCTTCTTACAGGGGGTTTCCTACGAGCAGTACTTC. This gives the protein CASSFLQGVSYEQYF. This chain uses TRBV11-2 with TRBJ2-7; 8 bases align to TRBD1. J lost 1 base, V lost 3 bases, and 5 bases had no gene match. Germline-derived CDR1 and CDR2 are SGHAT and FQNNGV. CDR3 length: 15 amino acids. Full variable domain (missing parts from reference TRBV11-2 and TRBJ2-7): EAGVAQSPRYKIIEKRQSVAFWCNPISGHATLYWYQQILGQGPKLLIQFQNNGVVDDSQLPKDRFSAERLKGVDSTLKIQPAKLEDSAVYLCASSFLQGVSYEQYFGPGTRLTVT.